The 5 T cell receptor beta chains below come from one sample, sequenced in a study of T cells in Graves' hyperthyroidism and ophthalmopathy. The TCR beta CDR3 regions underwent amplification using RNA transcripts as the source. Researchers ran a first-round RT-PCR on the TCR CDR3 using the HTBI primer set. TCRdb reprocessed the multiplex PCR reads via MiXCR and lists one record per CDR3 protein. Among under 800,000 distinct CDR3 sequences listed, 14% were seen once. Material: blood. The receptors come from a woman aged 18-30 years with Graves' hyperthyroidism.

The chain employs TRBV12-5 and TRBJ2-1; tentatively, D is TRBD2 (6 bases). V gave up 1 base and J gave up 3 bases, with 7 bases separating them. CDR3 length: 14 amino acids. CDR1 is LGHNT, CDR2 FRNRAP, per germline. The CDR3 DNA reads TGTGCTAGTGGTTTGGACGGGAGCTACAATGAGCAGTTCTTC. The encoded protein is CASGLDGSYNEQFF.

In the case of this clonotype: The germline gene is not matched at one end of the junction; a read error may be the cause. The V call is TRBV6-1, the J call TRBJ2-6; D is uncertain. Germline V gives CDR1 MNHNS, CDR2 SASEGT. The CDR3 runs 17 residues. The CDR3: CASSAYKITSGTNVLTF. The CDR3 DNA is TGTGCCAGCAGTGCGTACAAGATAACTTCTGGGACCAACGTCCTGACTTTC.

This clonotype was counted ten times or more. Here the CDR3 DNA reads TGTGCCAGCGGGGGGACGGTGGGCAATCAGCCCCAGCATTTT. Protein sequence: CASGGTVGNQPQHF. The chain recombines TRBV7-2 with TRBJ1-5, with a tentative D call TRBD1 (5 bases). V shed 8 bases and J shed 2 bases, with 13 bases lying between them. The length of the CDR3 is 14 residues. The V gene's germline CDR1 is SGHTA and CDR2 FQGNSA.

Ten or more counts support this clonotype. This chain links TRBV6-2 or TRBV6-3 with TRBJ1-5, with 7 nucleotides matching TRBD1. Per the germline V gene, CDR1 is MNHEY and CDR2 is SVGEGT. The ends lost 2 bases at V and 6 bases at J; junction bases unmatched: 10. The CDR3 sequence is 16 residues long. CDR3: CASSYRTGKVVQPQHF. CDR3 sequence (DNA): TGTGCCAGCAGTTACAGGACAGGAAAGGTCGTTCAGCCCCAGCATTTT.

The chain carries TRBV4-1 and TRBJ2-7; 8 bases align to TRBD2. Germline CDR1 and CDR2: MGHRA and YSYEKL. CDR3 size: 14 residues. J was trimmed by 5 bases and V by 8 bases; bases with no gene match: 11. CDR3 nucleotides: TGCGCCAGCCACTCGGGGGAGCGGGAGCACGAGCAGTACTTC. Its protein is CASHSGEREHEQYF.